A selection of T cell receptor beta chains follows, all from one sample in a study of OX40 agonist ivuxolimab in advanced cancers. Some clones are missing from TCRdb's copy, which holds only in-frame ones; the method was immunoSEQ multiplex PCR. Of about 80,000 clones detected, roughly nine tenths appear once; the ten largest clones hold about 0.2%. Here the sequenced sample was CD4+ or CD8+ T cells sorted from blood, taken in a trial of the OX40 agonist ivuxolimab. These receptors came from an adult with an advanced solid tumor such as melanoma, head and neck, liver or kidney cancer. CDR3s include the opening cysteine and the closing phenylalanine or tryptophan. A D gene is named only where the DNA matches it firmly. The size of a clone is reported for some rows only, either as once, few or many, or as a class for expanded clones.

V gene	clone size	J gene	D gene	CDR3 DNA	CDR3 protein
TRBV19	.	TRBJ2-6	.	TGTGCCAGTAGTCCACTCCTCGCGGGAGGGGCCAACGTCCTGACTTTC	CASSPLLAGGANVLTF
TRBV28	few	TRBJ1-1	.	TGTGCCAGCAACACTGACACGGACACTGAAGCTTTCTTT	CASNTDTDTEAFF
TRBV10-1	.	TRBJ2-2	.	TGCGCCAGCAGTGAAACATTTGGGACTGGGGAGCTGTTTTTT	CASSETFGTGELFF
TRBV21-1	.	TRBJ1-5	.	TGTGCCAGCAGCAAAGTTGTCAACTCAACCCATCAGCCCCAGCATTTT	CASSKVVNSTHQPQHF
TRBV6-1	.	TRBJ2-3	TRBD2	TGTGCCAGCATTGAGGCTGAGGGACTAGCGGGAAGCACAGATACGCAGTATTTT	CASIEAEGLAGSTDTQYF
TRBV5-1	.	TRBJ2-1	TRBD1	TGCGCCAGCAGCTTGGGAAGGGGGCTGTACAATGAGCAGTTCTTC	CASSLGRGLYNEQFF
TRBV6-1	once	TRBJ1-5	.	TGTGCCAGCACCTATCGGAGCAATCAGCCCCAGCATTTT	CASTYRSNQPQHF
TRBV11-2	.	TRBJ2-7	TRBD1	TGTGCCAGCAGCTCCCAGGGACAGGTCAAGGTCTACGAGCAGTACTTC	CASSSQGQVKVYEQYF
TRBV5-8	.	TRBJ1-5	.	TGTGCCAGCAGCTTGCGTCGGATCGGCAATCAGCCCCAGCATTTT	CASSLRRIGNQPQHF
TRBV2	.	TRBJ2-7	TRBD1	TGTGCCAGCCAGACAGGGATGAGCTCCTACGAGCAGTACTTC	CASQTGMSSYEQYF
TRBV5-4	.	TRBJ1-3	.	TGTGCCAGCAGCTTGCCGGCAGGGAGCGGAAACACCATATATTTT	CASSLPAGSGNTIYF
TRBV21-1	.	TRBJ1-6	.	TGTGCCAGCGTCATAAGGGGCAGGGGTCCCCCACCCCTCCACTTT	CASVIRGRGPPPLHF
TRBV30	.	TRBJ1-6	.	TGTGCCTGGCGGGGGTCGGGGGATTCACCCCTCCACTTT	CAWRGSGDSPLHF
TRBV5-6	.	TRBJ2-7	.	TGTGCCAGCAGCTTGTACCAGAACTCCTACGAGCAGTACTTC	CASSLYQNSYEQYF
TRBV5-4	.	TRBJ2-1	TRBD1	TGTGCCAGCAGCCTTCCCGGACAGGTCGATGAGCAGTTCTTC	CASSLPGQVDEQFF
TRBV6-1	.	TRBJ2-3	TRBD2	TGTGCCAGCAGTGTCTCTAGCGGGGGGGCCGGGGCAGATACGCAGTATTTT	CASSVSSGGAGADTQYF
TRBV10-1	.	TRBJ2-3	TRBD2	TGCGCCAGCAGTGACGCGGGGACTAGCGGTGGCACAGATACGCAGTATTTT	CASSDAGTSGGTDTQYF
TRBV28	.	TRBJ1-1	.	TGTGCCAGCAGTTTGGGAGCCACTGAAGCTTTCTTT	CASSLGATEAFF
TRBV6-5	.	TRBJ1-1	.	TGTGCCAGCCAGAGGGCTCGGGGCGGGCCTTTCTTT	CASQRARGGPFF
TRBV5-6	few	TRBJ1-2	TRBD1	TGTGCCAGCAGCTACCTAACTTCCAGGGGGCGCAGCTATGGCTACACCTTC	CASSYLTSRGRSYGYTF
TRBV7-9	once	TRBJ2-7	.	TGTGCCAGCAGCTTAGTGGGATTCCACGAGCAGTACTTC	CASSLVGFHEQYF
TRBV19	few	TRBJ1-1	TRBD1	TGTGCCAGTAGTGGCCGGACAGGGTCTGCTGAAGCTTTCTTT	CASSGRTGSAEAFF
TRBV4-2	.	TRBJ1-3	.	TGTGCCAGCAGCCAAGAGGAGTTTCCGCACTCTGGAAACACCATATATTTT	CASSQEEFPHSGNTIYF
TRBV5-1	.	TRBJ2-4	.	TGCGCCAGCAGCGCAAAAGCGACTAGAGTCGGAAACATTCAGTACTTC	CASSAKATRVGNIQYF
TRBV6-6	.	TRBJ1-5	.	TGTGCCAGCCGGGACGCTTCTTTGAGGCCCCAGCATTTT	CASRDASLRPQHF
TRBV5-4	.	TRBJ2-3	.	TGTGCCAGCAGCTTGGTAGGTCCAGATACGCAGTATTTT	CASSLVGPDTQYF
TRBV10-3	.	TRBJ1-4	TRBD1	TGTGCCGTGCGACAGGGAACTAATGAAAAACTGTTTTTT	CAVRQGTNEKLFF
TRBV19	once	TRBJ2-3	.	TGTGCCAGTAGTTTTGGCCGGGCAGATACGCAGTATTTT	CASSFGRADTQYF
TRBV6-1	once	TRBJ2-3	TRBD2	TGTGCCAGCAGTGAAGCGCTGGGGACTAAGAGGGATACGCAGTATTTT	CASSEALGTKRDTQYF
TRBV7-9	once	TRBJ2-4	.	TGTGCCAGCAGCCCTGGACCTTCCTCGGCCAAAAACATTCAGTACTTC	CASSPGPSSAKNIQYF
TRBV9	.	TRBJ2-7	.	TGTGCCAGCAGCAGAGGAGTCACCTACGAGCAGTACTTC	CASSRGVTYEQYF
TRBV5-6	.	TRBJ2-7	.	TGTGCCAGCAGCTTGTCAGAGCTCAGACTCTCCTACGAGCAGTACTTC	CASSLSELRLSYEQYF
TRBV11-2	.	TRBJ2-6	TRBD1	TGTGCCAGCAGCTTAAAGCACAGGGGGCTGACTGGGGCCAACGTCCTGACTTTC	CASSLKHRGLTGANVLTF
TRBV6-5	.	TRBJ2-5	.	TGTGCCAGCAGTGACAGCCAAGAGACCCAGTACTTC	CASSDSQETQYF
TRBV2	.	TRBJ2-5	TRBD2	TGTGCCAGCAGTGAAGTACCGGGACTAGCGGCCCAAGAGACCCAGTACTTC	CASSEVPGLAAQETQYF
TRBV29-1	.	TRBJ2-6	.	TGCAGCGTTGAAGATGGAGGGACGTGGAGCTCTGGGGCCAACGTCCTGACTTTC	CSVEDGGTWSSGANVLTF
TRBV11-1	few	TRBJ1-6	.	TGTGCCAGCAGCTTGGGTCAGGGGTCGACACCCCTCCACTTT	CASSLGQGSTPLHF
TRBV27	.	TRBJ2-5	TRBD2	TGTGCCAGCAGTTTATTGGGCGGGGGGGCCCGAAAGACCCAGTACTTC	CASSLLGGGARKTQYF
TRBV30	.	TRBJ1-4	.	TGTGCCTGGAGCGCCCTCCCCGATAATGAAAAACTGTTTTTT	CAWSALPDNEKLFF
TRBV11-3	.	TRBJ2-5	TRBD2	TGTGCCAGCAGCCCCGGGACTAGCGGGGGGTTAGAGACCCAGTACTTC	CASSPGTSGGLETQYF
TRBV19	.	TRBJ2-7	TRBD1	TGTGCCAGTAGTGGACGACAGGGGGACGAGCAGTACTTC	CASSGRQGDEQYF
TRBV6-5	.	TRBJ1-4	.	TGTGCCAGCAGTTACTCGAGTCGGGGTGGGAAAGAAAAACTGTTTTTT	CASSYSSRGGKEKLFF
TRBV5-1	.	TRBJ2-2	.	TGCGCCAGCAGCTCGGAGGGGCCGAACACCGGGGAGCTGTTTTTT	CASSSEGPNTGELFF
TRBV6-1	once	TRBJ2-6	.	TGTGCCAGCATGAGGGAATTGTCTGGGGCCAACGTCCTGACTTTC	CASMRELSGANVLTF
TRBV7-9	.	TRBJ2-5	TRBD1	TGTGCCAGCAGAGGGGGACAGGGGCCCTTCCAAGAGACCCAGTACTTC	CASRGGQGPFQETQYF
TRBV28	.	TRBJ2-7	TRBD2	TGTGCCAGCAGTCCCCTAGCGGGAACCTCTTTGGAGCAGTACTTC	CASSPLAGTSLEQYF
TRBV5-1	once	TRBJ2-7	TRBD2	TGCGCCAGCAGCTTGATGGGAGGGTTCAGCTCCTACGAGCAGTACTTC	CASSLMGGFSSYEQYF
TRBV10-3	.	TRBJ2-7	TRBD2	TGTGCCATCGGGAGGGGTTCCTACGAGCAGTACTTC	CAIGRGSYEQYF
TRBV9	.	TRBJ1-3	.	TGTGCCAGCAGCGTTTCGGACAGCCTCTCTGGAAACACCATATATTTT	CASSVSDSLSGNTIYF
TRBV6-6	.	TRBJ1-5	.	TGTGCCAGCAGTTACTACCGGGATCAGCCCCAGCATTTT	CASSYYRDQPQHF
TRBV13	.	TRBJ2-3	TRBD2	TGTGCCAGCAGCGCCCTTAGCGGGAGGGACACAGATACGCAGTATTTT	CASSALSGRDTDTQYF
TRBV5-6	.	TRBJ2-1	.	TGTGCCAGCAGCCCCGGTACCACCCGTGCCTCCTACAATGAGCAGTTCTTC	CASSPGTTRASYNEQFF
TRBV28	.	TRBJ2-7	.	TGTGCCAGCAGCAACGGGGGGCGGGAGAGGGTCTACGAGCAGTACTTC	CASSNGGRERVYEQYF
TRBV27	few	TRBJ2-7	.	TGTGCCAGATGTTCCGGATCGCCCTACGAGCAGTACTTC	CARCSGSPYEQYF
TRBV7-9	.	TRBJ2-7	TRBD1	TGTGCCAGCAGCTTAGCGGCAGGGGGCTCCTACGAGCAGTACTTC	CASSLAAGGSYEQYF
TRBV5-1	.	TRBJ2-1	.	TGCGCCAGCAGCAACGCCGGGAGCTACAATGAGCAGTTCTTC	CASSNAGSYNEQFF
TRBV7-6	.	TRBJ1-5	TRBD1	TGTGCCAGCAGCCGACAGGGGGCAAATCAGCCCCAGCATTTT	CASSRQGANQPQHF
TRBV18	.	TRBJ2-7	.	TGTGCCAGCTCAGCAGGGGGGTATTCTTACGAGCAGTACTTC	CASSAGGYSYEQYF